This T cell receptor (beta chain) emerged from a study of response to subunit inactivated influenza vaccine. Overall study results and limits: Authors suggested few new T cells are recruited by each seasonal influenza vaccination.

The CDR3 has 12 amino acids. Trimming left V 1 base short and J 8 bases short, with 6 bases between. The V gene's germline CDR1 is MDHEN and CDR2 SYDVKM. TCRdb analysed the RT-PCR reads with MiXCR anew, one entry per CDR3 protein. The profile shows about 180,000 distinct CDR3 sequences, around 10% of them singletons. This clonotype has ten or more counts. Its target is unknown. Here the sequenced sample was CD8+ T cells sorted from PBMCs, taken about 23 months after vaccination. The V call is TRBV28, the J call TRBJ2-1; D is unclear. The origin of this receptor is a man aged 50 to 69 who received an inactivated influenza vaccine. The CDR3 reads CASSLSGDEQFF. CDR3 DNA sequence: TGTGCCAGCAGTTTATCTGGGGATGAGCAGTTCTTC. The complete variable domain, with remaining parts taken from reference TRBV28 and TRBJ2-1, reads DVKVTQSSRYLVKRTGEKVFLECVQDMDHENMFWYRQDPGLGLRLIYFSYDVKMKEKGDIPEGYSVSREKKERFSLILESASTNQTSMYLCASSLSGDEQFFGPGTRLTVL.